This passage covers 22 T cell receptor beta chains from one sample sequenced in a study of T cells after yellow fever vaccination. TCRdb independently ran MiXCR on the 5' RACE reads; one entry per CDR3 protein. The table lists 150,000 to 200,000 distinct CDR3 sequences, 6% to 7.5% of them singletons. Sequenced here: CD4+ T cells sorted from PBMCs, sampled 4 to 6 days after the first yellow fever vaccination. Receptors were obtained from a young man who received the YFV17D yellow fever vaccine.

This clonotype was picked up many times. The chain is built from TRBV10-3 and TRBJ1-1; D might be TRBD1 (5 bases). The CDR3 length is 13 residues. The germline V gene encodes CDR1 ENHRY and CDR2 SYGVKD. Trimming cost V 6 bases and J 1 base, with 9 bases left between them. CDR3 protein: CAIRGTPNTEAFF. CDR3 coding DNA: TGTGCCATCAGAGGGACCCCGAACACTGAAGCTTTCTTT.

This clonotype has ten or more counts. The V call is TRBV7-9, the J call TRBJ1-2; 7 bases match TRBD1. The CDR3 has 14 residues. Germline V CDR1 and CDR2: SEHNR, FQNEAQ (reference sequence). Losses at the gene ends were 5 bases for V and 6 bases for J; bases not matched to a gene: 9. CDR3 amino acids: CASSPNDRADGYTF. CDR3 nucleotide sequence: TGTGCCAGCAGCCCCAACGACAGGGCAGATGGCTACACCTTC.

This clonotype has at least ten counts. The rearrangement links TRBV12-3 or TRBV12-4 to TRBJ2-4; TRBD1 aligns across 9 bases. The CDR3 sequence is 15 residues long. The V gene end was trimmed by 5 bases and the J gene end by 6 bases; junction bases not matched to a gene: 8. The DNA for the CDR3 is TGTGCCAGCAGTCTTACAGGGGGCTTAGGAAACATTCAGTACTTC. Amino acids: CASSLTGGLGNIQYF.

This clonotype was counted ten times or more. The rearrangement joins TRBV5-1 to TRBJ2-3; 10 bases map to TRBD2. The germline V gene has CDR1 SGHRS and CDR2 YFSETQ. After removal of 0 bases from V and 4 bases from J, the junction contained 8 bases not matched to a gene. The CDR3 is 17 residues long. CDR3 residues: CASSLAGSGGMADTQYF. DNA for the CDR3: TGCGCCAGCAGCTTGGCCGGTAGCGGGGGGATGGCAGATACGCAGTATTTT.

This clonotype showed up many times. The chain couples TRBV5-1 to TRBJ2-1; a possible D gene is TRBD2 (5 bases). The CDR3 runs 15 residues. Germline-derived CDR1 and CDR2 are SGHRS and YFSETQ. V lost 6 bases and J 10 bases, leaving 23 bases between the germline ends. The CDR3 loop reads CASNVKAGPQREQFF. The CDR3 nucleotides read TGCGCCAGCAACGTAAAGGCCGGGCCCCAGCGGGAGCAGTTCTTC.

The chain carries TRBV4-3 and TRBJ1-4, with 7 bases fitting TRBD1. The length of the CDR3 is 14 residues. Germline CDR1 is LGHNA and CDR2 is YSLEER. V gave up 0 bases and J gave up 8 bases; unmatched junction bases: 3. The CDR3: CASSQDLQGEKLFF. Here the CDR3 DNA reads TGCGCCAGCAGCCAAGATCTACAGGGGGAAAAACTGTTTTTT.

This clonotype was observed many times. The chain uses TRBV4-3 and TRBJ2-7, with 8 positions matching TRBD1. This CDR3 is 15 amino acids long. With V trimmed by 2 bases and J by 2 bases, 5 bases remained unmatched. The V gene's germline CDR1 is LGHNA and CDR2 YSLEER. The CDR3 nucleotides read TGCGCCAGCAGCCAAATAGGACAGGGACCCTACGAGCAGTACTTC. This sequence encodes CASSQIGQGPYEQYF.

This chain uses TRBV5-1 with TRBJ2-3; weak D call: TRBD2 (7 bases). The germline V gene encodes CDR1 SGHRS and CDR2 YFSETQ. The CDR3 covers 15 residues. The germline V and J ends were trimmed by 6 bases and 1 base, with 15 bases remaining between them. The CDR3 DNA is TGCGCCAGCATCCTAGGGGGGGATCGCACAGATACGCAGTATTTT. It codes for CASILGGDRTDTQYF.

This clonotype was counted many times. The rearrangement joins TRBV7-9 to TRBJ2-5; possibly TRBD1 for D (8 bases). The CDR3 consists of 14 residues. Between the trimmed V and J ends, which lost 8 bases and 7 bases, there was a span of 20 bases. Germline lookup yields CDR1 SEHNR and CDR2 FQNEAQ (reference sequence). The CDR3 bases are TGTGCCAGCTCGCCCACACAGGGGGGGTTGACCCAGTACTTC. Protein sequence: CASSPTQGGLTQYF.

In this sample, this clonotype turned up many times. V is TRBV6-5 and J is TRBJ2-7, with D uncertain. The CDR3 has 13 residues. In germline, CDR1 is MNHEY, CDR2 SVGAGI. Trimming removed 5 bases at V and 4 bases at J, with 12 bases between. As DNA, the CDR3 is TGTGCCAGCAGTATGGACGGTATTTACGAGCAGTACGTC. Translation: CASSMDGIYEQYV.

In its sample, this clonotype was seen a few times. The rearrangement uses TRBV12-3 or TRBV12-4 and TRBJ2-1; D remains ambiguous. Trimming pared 6 bases from V and 3 bases from J, leaving 15 bases between. The CDR3 runs 15 residues. The CDR3 is CASRAMSVVYNEQFF. The DNA for the CDR3 is TGTGCCAGCAGGGCAATGAGCGTAGTCTACAATGAGCAGTTCTTC.

This clonotype was counted ten times or more. V is TRBV20-1 and J is TRBJ2-3; D uncertain. This CDR3 region has 13 residues. Germline V gene sequence: CDR1 DFQATT, CDR2 SNEGSKA (reference sequence). V dropped 1 base and J dropped 4 bases, with 9 bases sitting between them. The CDR3 DNA reads as TGCAGTGCTAGAGTAGAAGGGCCAGATACGCAGTATTTT. This codes for CSARVEGPDTQYF.

The chain joins TRBV2 to TRBJ1-4; D might be TRBD1 (5 bases). V was cut by 4 bases and J by 7 bases, with 16 bases left in between. CDR1 SNHLY and CDR2 FYNNEI come from the germline V gene. The CDR3 is made up of 15 amino acids. The CDR3 is CASSAQAARGEKLFF. CDR3 coding DNA: TGTGCCAGCAGTGCACAGGCGGCGCGAGGTGAAAAACTGTTTTTT.

About this clonotype itself: A much larger clone is a single base away; this may be a read error. The V gene is TRBV7-2, the J gene TRBJ1-4, with D uncertain. Germline V gives CDR1 SGHTA, CDR2 FQGNSA. The CDR3 has 13 residues. V shed 9 bases and J shed 3 bases, with 11 bases lying between them. The CDR3 DNA follows: TGTGCCAGGAGCCGCGGGTCTAATGAAAAACTGTTTTTT. Its protein is CARSRGSNEKLFF. Based on the CDR3 plus reference TRBV7-2 and TRBJ1-4, the full variable domain is GAGVSQSPSNKVTEKGKDVELRCDPISGHTALYWYRQSLGQGLEFLIYFQGNSAPDKSGLPSDRFSAERTGGSVSTLTIQRTQQEDSAVYLCARSRGSNEKLFFGSGTQLSVL.

Note on this clonotype: This may be a read error, as it is one base from a much larger clone. The rearrangement joins TRBV10-2 to TRBJ1-1; tentative D call: TRBD1 (5 bases). This CDR3 spans 13 amino acids. Germline V gene sequence: CDR1 WSHSY, CDR2 SAAADI. Trimming removed 9 bases from V and 5 bases from J, with 16 bases in between. The CDR3 spells CASQRQGRTEAFF. CDR3 nucleotide sequence: TGCGCCAGTCAACGGCAGGGACGGACTGAAGCTTTCTTT.

This clonotype has at least ten counts. The V call is TRBV28, the J call TRBJ2-7; TRBD1 matches 9 bases. The V gene's germline CDR1 is MDHEN and CDR2 SYDVKM. The CDR3 is 14 amino acids. Germline trimming cut 5 bases from V and 3 bases from J; bases unmatched to any gene: 5. CDR3 bases: TGTGCCAGCAGTCCCGGGACAGGGCTCTACGAGCAGTACTTC. This sequence encodes CASSPGTGLYEQYF.

The sample holds a few counts of this clonotype. This rearrangement joins TRBV6-2 or TRBV6-3 to TRBJ1-1, with a weak D call TRBD1 (5 bases). This CDR3 spans 14 amino acids. Trimming shortened V by 3 bases and J by 0 bases, and 8 bases separated the two germline ends. The germline CDR1 and CDR2 sequences are MNHEY and SVGEGT. The CDR3 spells CASSYGGMNTEAFF. CDR3 bases: TGTGCCAGCAGTTATGGGGGGATGAACACTGAAGCTTTCTTT.

This clonotype was recorded many times. The chain has TRBV7-6 and TRBJ2-7; no clear D gene. The V gene's germline CDR1 is SGHVS and CDR2 FNYEAQ. The CDR3 extends over 14 amino acids. Trimming took off 5 bases at V and 3 bases at J, with 14 bases between the two ends. Here the CDR3 DNA reads TGTGCCAGCAGCATCGGGCCGATCGGCTACGAGCAGTACGTC. Protein: CASSIGPIGYEQYV.

Note on this clonotype: It is likely a read error, because the conserved phenylalanine at the end of the CDR3 is missing. DNA for the CDR3: TGCGCCAGCAGCCCAGGGGGATTGGAGACCCAGTACCTC. Residues: CASSPGGLETQYL. The V call is TRBV5-1, the J call TRBJ2-5; 7 bases align to TRBD1. Germline V gene data show CDR1 as SGHRS and CDR2 as YFSETQ. The CDR3 length is 13 residues. V lost 4 bases to trimming and J lost 5 bases; unmatched junction nucleotides: 5.

The V and J genes are TRBV6-1 and TRBJ2-3; TRBD1 is a possible D gene (5 bases). CDR3 size: 14 residues. Germline CDR1 MNHNS, CDR2 SASEGT. Trimming removed 6 bases from V and 2 bases from J, with 12 bases in between. The CDR3 region is CASSTDRLTDTQYF. CDR3 nucleotides: TGTGCCAGCAGCACCGACAGACTCACAGATACGCAGTATTTT.

This clonotype has a count of ten or more. The chain has TRBV11-1 and TRBJ2-1; TRBD2 agrees at 7 bases. Germline V lookup: CDR1 SGHAT, CDR2 FQDESV (reference sequence). This CDR3 has 14 amino acids. V trimming: 5 bases; J trimming: 6 bases; junction bases outside the gene matches: 7. CDR3: CASSPGLAANEQFF. CDR3 nucleotide sequence: TGTGCCAGCAGCCCGGGGCTAGCGGCCAATGAGCAGTTCTTC.

This clonotype showed up many times. The CDR3 here is CASSLAGYSNQPQHF. In nucleotides, the CDR3 is TGTGCCAGCAGCTTAGCCGGTTATAGCAATCAGCCCCAGCATTTT. The J gene is TRBJ1-5, the V gene TRBV7-9; the D is unclear. The germline V gene has CDR1 SEHNR and CDR2 FQNEAQ (reference sequence). CDR3 length equals 15 residues. V lost 0 bases and J lost 0, with 6 bases in between. Using reference TRBV7-9 and TRBJ1-5 for the parts outside the CDR3, the full variable domain is DTGVSQNPRHKITKRGQNVTFRCDPISEHNRLYWYRQTLGQGPEFLTYFQNEAQLEKSRLLSDRFSAERPKGSFSTLEIQRTEQGDSAMYLCASSLAGYSNQPQHFGDGTRLSIL.